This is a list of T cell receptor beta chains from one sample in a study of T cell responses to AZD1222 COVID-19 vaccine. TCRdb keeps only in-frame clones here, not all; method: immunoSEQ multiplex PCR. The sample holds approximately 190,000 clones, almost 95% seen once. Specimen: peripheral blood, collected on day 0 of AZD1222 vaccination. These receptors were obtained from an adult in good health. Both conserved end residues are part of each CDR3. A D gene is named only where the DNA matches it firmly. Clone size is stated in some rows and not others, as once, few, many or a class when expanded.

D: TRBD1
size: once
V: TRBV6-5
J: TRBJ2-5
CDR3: CASTIRTGQETQYF
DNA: TGTGCCAGCACCATCCGGACAGGCCAAGAGACCCAGTACTTC

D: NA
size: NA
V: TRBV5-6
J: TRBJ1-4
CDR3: CASSSGTGNEKLFF
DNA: TGTGCCAGCAGCTCGGGGACGGGGAATGAAAAACTGTTTTTT

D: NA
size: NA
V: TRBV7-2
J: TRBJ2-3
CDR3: CASSFPEMITDTQYF
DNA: TGTGCCAGCAGCTTCCCAGAGATGATCACAGATACGCAGTATTTT

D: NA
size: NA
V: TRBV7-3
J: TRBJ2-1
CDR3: CASSLSGRGRSNEQFF
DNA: TGTGCCAGCAGCTTAAGTGGCAGGGGAAGGAGCAATGAGCAGTTCTTC

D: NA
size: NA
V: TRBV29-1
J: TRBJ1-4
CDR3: CSVSKQGGEKLFF
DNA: TGCAGCGTTTCGAAACAGGGAGGAGAAAAACTGTTTTTT

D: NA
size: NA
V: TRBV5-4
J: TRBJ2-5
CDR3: CASSLVGGRRETQYF
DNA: TGTGCCAGCAGCTTAGTTGGGGGGCGAAGGGAGACCCAGTACTTC

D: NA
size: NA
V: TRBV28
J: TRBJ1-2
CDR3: CASIFSGVNYGYTF
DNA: TGTGCCAGCATCTTCTCAGGGGTTAACTATGGCTACACCTTC

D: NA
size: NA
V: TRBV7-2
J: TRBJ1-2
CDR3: CASSLVGEGYGYTF
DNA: TGTGCCAGCAGCTTAGTAGGGGAGGGCTATGGCTACACCTTC

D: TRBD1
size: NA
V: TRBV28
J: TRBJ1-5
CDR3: CASSLNRGKPQHF
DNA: TGTGCCAGCAGTTTAAACAGGGGCAAGCCCCAGCATTTT

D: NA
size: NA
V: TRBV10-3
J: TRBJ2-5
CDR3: CAIGNQETQYF
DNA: TGTGCCATCGGGAACCAAGAGACCCAGTACTTC

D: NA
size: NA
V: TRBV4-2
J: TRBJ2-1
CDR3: CASSQVRGNEQFF
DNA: TGTGCCAGCAGCCAAGTGAGGGGGAATGAGCAGTTCTTC

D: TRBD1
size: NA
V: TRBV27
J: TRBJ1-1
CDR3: CASSLSPGQRNTEAFF
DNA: TGTGCCAGCAGTTTAAGTCCGGGACAGAGGAACACTGAAGCTTTCTTT

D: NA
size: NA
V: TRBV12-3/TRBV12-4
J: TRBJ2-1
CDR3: CASSLNGNEQFF
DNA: TGTGCCAGCAGTTTGAATGGCAATGAGCAGTTCTTC